This T cell receptor beta chain was found in a study of blood T cells in healthy people across ages. This clonotype was recorded many times. Its antigen is unknown. A second roughly 7 to 12 cycle PCR used barcoded and J-beta primers. TCRdb called the 5' RACE reads again in MiXCR, with one record for every CDR3 protein. The sample has 500,000 to 600,000 distinct CDR3 sequences, roughly a quarter seen once; the top ten hold about 18%. Samples each yielded at least 6 micrograms of total RNA. General study findings and limits: Older individuals had lower TCR beta diversity per million T cells (the decline was roughly linear). Observed TCR beta diversity showed a strong correlation with the percentage of naive T cells as measured by flow cytometry.

There are 14 residues in the CDR3. Germline loops: CDR1 MNHEY, CDR2 SVGEGT. V trimming: 5 bases; J trimming: 5 bases; junction bases outside the gene matches: 8. The sample comprised blood. The rearrangement links TRBV6-2 or TRBV6-3 to TRBJ2-5, with 7 bases lining up with TRBD1. This sequence originates from a woman aged 70 to 79 in good health. The CDR3 region is CASSQRQGRETQYF. The CDR3 coding sequence is TGTGCCAGCAGTCAAAGACAGGGACGGGAGACCCAGTACTTC.